Listed below are T cell receptor beta chains from one sample, sequenced in a study of naive CD8 T cells in extremely preterm neonates. Only in-frame clones appear in the TCRdb table, and some are missing; sequencing was by immunoSEQ multiplex PCR. The table shows about 7,000 clones, with about 98% occurring only once. The material sequenced was naive CD8+ T cells from blood. These receptor sequences come from a human donor in good health. Both conserved end residues are part of each CDR3. The order of the fields is D gene, V gene, J gene, clone size, CDR3 protein, CDR3 DNA. A D gene is named only where the DNA matches it firmly. Size is omitted from some rows. Given values are once, few, many or a class for expanded clones.

TRBD1	TRBV7-9	TRBJ1-2	-	CASSAETGPGGYTF	TGTGCCAGCAGCGCCGAGACAGGGCCAGGTGGCTACACCTTC
TRBD1	TRBV11-2	TRBJ1-2	-	CASSQTGTAYGYTF	TGTGCCAGCAGCCAGACCGGGACAGCCTATGGCTACACCTTC
TRBD1	TRBV19	TRBJ2-7	-	CASSRQGPHEQYF	TGTGCCAGTAGCAGACAGGGACCCCACGAGCAGTACTTC
TRBD2	TRBV7-6	TRBJ2-5	-	CASRPSGEGAETQYF	TGTGCCAGCAGACCCAGCGGGGAAGGGGCAGAGACCCAGTACTTC
-	TRBV7-9	TRBJ2-6	-	CASSFIAGANVLTF	TGTGCCAGCAGCTTCATAGCTGGGGCCAACGTCCTGACTTTC
TRBD1	TRBV19	TRBJ1-1	-	CASSSPRTGETEAFF	TGTGCCAGTAGTTCCCCACGGACAGGGGAGACTGAAGCTTTCTTT
-	TRBV5-8	TRBJ2-5	-	CASSPTRGATQYF	TGTGCCAGCAGCCCCACACGGGGGGCGACCCAGTACTTC
-	TRBV21-1	TRBJ2-1	-	CASSKVLVRGYSYNEQFF	TGTGCCAGCAGCAAAGTTCTGGTTCGGGGGTATTCCTACAATGAGCAGTTCTTC
TRBD1	TRBV4-1	TRBJ1-2	-	CASSQKSGTGGYGYTF	TGCGCCAGCAGCCAGAAGAGTGGGACAGGGGGCTATGGCTACACCTTC
-	TRBV6-1	TRBJ1-6	once	CASSDDRTVSSYNSPLHF	TGTGCCAGCAGTGACGATAGGACAGTATCCTCCTATAATTCACCCCTCCACTTT
TRBD2	TRBV13	TRBJ2-3	-	CASTETSGGDNTQYF	TGTGCCAGCACCGAGACTAGCGGGGGGGATAATACGCAGTATTTT
TRBD1	TRBV29-1	TRBJ1-1	-	CSVSGTGTPEAFF	TGCAGCGTCTCCGGGACAGGGACCCCTGAAGCTTTCTTT
-	TRBV28	TRBJ1-1	-	CASRGLPTKNTEAFF	TGTGCCAGCAGGGGCTTACCTACCAAGAACACTGAAGCTTTCTTT
TRBD2	TRBV9	TRBJ2-2	-	CASSPRSAGGLGGELFF	TGTGCCAGCAGCCCCCGTTCGGCGGGGGGCCTAGGCGGGGAGCTGTTTTTT
TRBD1	TRBV7-9	TRBJ2-1	-	CASSSGQGAYNEQFF	TGTGCCAGCAGCTCCGGACAGGGAGCCTACAATGAGCAGTTCTTC
TRBD1	TRBV10-1	TRBJ1-3	-	CASSEGDRVPGNTIYF	TGCGCCAGCAGTGAAGGGGACAGGGTGCCCGGGAACACCATATATTTT
-	TRBV7-9	TRBJ2-7	-	CASSHKDSYFSYEQYF	TGTGCCAGCAGCCATAAGGACAGTTATTTTTCCTACGAGCAGTACTTC
TRBD2	TRBV4-3	TRBJ2-7	-	CASSQDRTSGGEQYF	TGCGCCAGCAGCCAAGATCGTACTAGCGGGGGCGAGCAGTACTTC
TRBD2	TRBV9	TRBJ2-5	-	CASSVYSGGARETQYF	TGTGCCAGCAGCGTATACAGCGGGGGGGCGAGAGAGACCCAGTACTTC
-	TRBV4-1	TRBJ2-7	-	CASSQELAMSYEQYF	TGCGCCAGCAGCCAAGAGCTAGCGATGAGCTACGAGCAGTACTTC
-	TRBV28	TRBJ1-6	once	CASSPRAGSYNSPLHF	TGTGCCAGCAGTCCCCGAGCGGGCTCCTATAATTCACCCCTCCACTTT
TRBD1	TRBV28	TRBJ2-2	-	CASSLYRGFTGELFF	TGTGCCAGCAGTTTATACAGGGGGTTCACCGGGGAGCTGTTTTTT
TRBD1	TRBV5-4	TRBJ1-2	-	CASSLPGGNGYTF	TGTGCCAGCAGCTTGCCAGGGGGCAATGGCTACACCTTC
-	TRBV7-9	TRBJ1-5	-	CASSLSGGRSNQPQHF	TGTGCCAGCAGCTTAAGCGGGGGACGAAGCAATCAGCCCCAGCATTTT
TRBD1	TRBV6-5	TRBJ2-1	-	CASSQGTGYYNEQFF	TGTGCCAGCAGTCAGGGGACAGGGTATTACAATGAGCAGTTCTTC
TRBD1	TRBV28	TRBJ2-7	-	CASSPSGGSSYEQYF	TGTGCCAGCAGTCCCTCAGGGGGCTCTTCGTACGAGCAGTACTTC
-	TRBV4-3	TRBJ1-1	-	CASSQDRGTEAFF	TGCGCCAGCAGCCAAGATCGGGGTACTGAAGCTTTCTTT
TRBD1	TRBV9	TRBJ1-2	-	CASSATGTGNYGYTF	TGTGCCAGCAGCGCCACCGGGACAGGGAACTATGGCTACACCTTC
TRBD1	TRBV5-3	TRBJ1-5	-	CARSRTGNQPQHF	TGTGCCAGAAGCCGGACAGGGAATCAGCCCCAGCATTTT
TRBD1	TRBV28	TRBJ1-5	-	CASSSQGAGNQPQHF	TGTGCCAGCAGTTCCCAGGGGGCGGGCAATCAGCCCCAGCATTTT
TRBD2	TRBV7-9	TRBJ2-7	-	CASSGTSGGAGRYEQYF	TGTGCCAGCAGCGGGACTAGCGGGGGGGCGGGTAGGTACGAGCAGTACTTC
TRBD1	TRBV27	TRBJ2-1	-	CASSSGTGPNEQFF	TGTGCCAGCAGTTCAGGGACAGGCCCCAATGAGCAGTTCTTC
TRBD1	TRBV6-1	TRBJ2-1	once	CASSYRRQGGNEQFF	TGTGCCAGCAGCTACCGCCGACAGGGGGGCAATGAGCAGTTCTTC
-	TRBV7-9	TRBJ2-7	-	CASSPRQSIERYEQYF	TGTGCCAGCAGCCCACGACAGTCGATTGAACGCTACGAGCAGTACTTC
TRBD1	TRBV7-6	TRBJ2-7	-	CASSLGARDSKQYF	TGTGCCAGCAGCTTAGGCGCCAGGGACAGTAAGCAGTACTTC
-	TRBV4-1	TRBJ1-6	-	CASSQERDSPLHF	TGCGCCAGCAGCCAAGAGAGGGATTCACCCCTCCACTTT
-	TRBV5-4	TRBJ1-2	-	CASSYIGVYGYTF	TGTGCCAGCAGCTACATAGGGGTCTATGGCTACACCTTC
-	TRBV7-3	TRBJ1-1	-	CASSTDILGEAFF	TGTGCCAGCAGTACCGACATATTAGGTGAAGCTTTCTTT
TRBD1	TRBV16	TRBJ1-1	-	CASSQSKGQEAFF	TGTGCCAGCAGCCAATCGAAGGGACAGGAAGCTTTCTTT
TRBD1	TRBV6-7	TRBJ2-4	-	CASSNDGTGGHCGKNIQYF	TGTGCCAGCAGTAACGACGGGACAGGGGGACATTGTGGCAAAAACATTCAGTACTTC
TRBD1	TRBV7-9	TRBJ1-2	-	CASRSGTENYGYTF	TGTGCCAGCAGGTCCGGGACAGAGAACTATGGCTACACCTTC
TRBD1	TRBV5-1	TRBJ2-1	once	CASSWTGRSNEQFF	TGCGCCAGCAGCTGGACAGGCCGAAGCAATGAGCAGTTCTTC
TRBD1	TRBV9	TRBJ1-1	-	CASSPLGGTGSMNTEAFF	TGTGCCAGCAGCCCCCTCGGAGGGACAGGGTCCATGAACACTGAAGCTTTCTTT
TRBD1	TRBV7-6	TRBJ1-1	-	CASSPRDSTEAFF	TGTGCCAGCAGCCCGCGGGACAGCACTGAAGCTTTCTTT
-	TRBV7-9	TRBJ1-2	-	CASSLARSYTF	TGTGCCAGCAGCCTCGCCAGGAGCTACACCTTC
TRBD2	TRBV7-9	TRBJ2-5	-	CASSFSGGAATQYF	TGTGCCAGCAGCTTCTCGGGGGGGGCGGCGACCCAGTACTTC
TRBD1	TRBV23-1	TRBJ1-5	-	CASKIQGAQGQPQHF	TGCGCCAGCAAAATACAGGGGGCGCAAGGTCAGCCCCAGCATTTT
TRBD1	TRBV29-1	TRBJ1-2	-	CSAGTDYGYTF	TGCAGCGCCGGGACAGACTATGGCTACACCTTC
TRBD1	TRBV6-6	TRBJ2-7	-	CATGTGASYEQYF	TGTGCCACCGGGACAGGGGCTTCCTACGAGCAGTACTTC
TRBD1	TRBV4-1	TRBJ2-7	-	CASSQGTEGTAAYEQYF	TGCGCCAGCAGCCAAGGGACAGAGGGGACAGCAGCCTACGAGCAGTACTTC
-	TRBV28	TRBJ1-1	-	CASSLYSGEGTEAFF	TGTGCCAGCAGTTTATACTCGGGGGAAGGAACTGAAGCTTTCTTT
-	TRBV9	TRBJ1-2	-	CASSEFPGRGYTF	TGTGCCAGCAGCGAGTTTCCAGGGCGCGGCTACACCTTC
TRBD1	TRBV9	TRBJ1-1	-	CASSVNRGDTEAFF	TGTGCCAGCAGCGTTAACAGGGGGGACACTGAAGCTTTCTTT
-	TRBV27	TRBJ2-3	-	CASSLFNTQYF	TGTGCCAGCAGTTTATTTAATACGCAGTATTTT
-	TRBV7-2	TRBJ1-2	-	CASSLSQDRGYTF	TGTGCCAGCAGCTTATCGCAGGATCGAGGCTACACCTTC
TRBD2	TRBV27	TRBJ2-3	-	CASSLITSGGPAEYF	TGTGCCAGCAGTTTAATAACTAGCGGGGGGCCCGCGGAGTATTTT
-	TRBV7-9	TRBJ1-5	-	CASSLNKRLKEDQPQHF	TGTGCCAGCAGCTTAAATAAGCGGCTGAAGGAGGATCAGCCCCAGCATTTT
-	TRBV27	TRBJ2-1	-	CASSSDPSGSYNEQFF	TGTGCCAGCAGCTCTGACCCCAGCGGCTCCTACAATGAGCAGTTCTTC
-	TRBV27	TRBJ2-7	-	CASSPSTRGTYEQYF	TGTGCCAGCAGCCCATCGACCCGGGGAACCTACGAGCAGTACTTC